These 21 T cell receptor beta chains share one sample of origin, sequenced in a study of Ad26.COV2.S vaccination and SARS-CoV-2 variants. Profiling relied on immunoSEQ multiplex PCR, and the TCRdb table lists in-frame clones only, not all of them. The data show 200,000 to 300,000 clones, approximately 88% seen once. Treatment meaning: about 20 received Ad26.COV2.S at low or high dose, single or two shots; roughly 5 received placebo; per-sample allocation not given. Sampling was done on day 63 after the first vaccine or placebo injection. Specimen: peripheral blood, collected in a trial of Ad26.COV2.S vaccine versus placebo. The source is a person aged 18 to 65 who received the Ad26.COV2.S COVID-19 vaccine or a placebo.

The chain links TRBV12-3 or TRBV12-4 to TRBJ2-7, with D possibly TRBD2 on 5 matching bases. V gave up 6 bases and J gave up 3 bases, with 12 bases separating them. This CDR3 has 13 amino acids. The DNA for the CDR3 is TGTGCCAGCAGGGCCGGACTGATCTACGAGCAGTACTTC. This codes for CASRAGLIYEQYF.

In its sample, this clone was seen once. The chain recombines TRBV5-1 with TRBJ2-1, with D perhaps TRBD2 (7 bases). Germline CDR1 and CDR2: SGHRS and YFSETQ. The CDR3 runs 16 residues. Trimming took 1 base from V and 8 from J, leaving 19 bases between them. The DNA for the CDR3 is TGCGCCAGCAGCTTGTATGGGGGGGCCTTTAACTATGAGCAGTTCTTC. As protein: CASSLYGGAFNYEQFF.

This sequence joins TRBV27 and TRBJ2-5; 7 bases are shared with TRBD1. Germline V lookup: CDR1 MNHEY, CDR2 SMNVEV (reference sequence). Trimming removed 4 bases from V and 2 bases from J; junction bases left unmatched: 7. The length of the CDR3 is 15 residues. The CDR3 loop is CASSSLDRFQETQYF. The CDR3 DNA reads TGTGCCAGCAGTTCCCTGGACAGGTTTCAAGAGACCCAGTACTTC.

The chain's CDR3 is CAWSEFGKTNEKLFF. In DNA form, the CDR3 reads TGTGCCTGGAGTGAGTTCGGGAAAACTAATGAAAAACTGTTTTTT. The chain employs TRBV30 and TRBJ1-4; no reliable D call. The V end lost 1 base, the J end lost 1 base, and 10 bases lay between the germline ends. The CDR3 runs to 15 residues. Germline V gives CDR1 GTSNPN, CDR2 SVGIG (reference sequence).

The rearrangement joins TRBV19 to TRBJ2-3, with 8 bases fitting TRBD2. V was clipped by 4 bases and J by 0 bases; unmatched bases: 3. The CDR3 covers 15 residues. Germline CDR1 is LNHDA and CDR2 is SQIVND (reference sequence). CDR3 amino acids: CASSRAGASTDTQYF. The CDR3 DNA reads as TGTGCCAGTAGTAGAGCGGGAGCTAGCACAGATACGCAGTATTTT. Using reference TRBV19 and TRBJ2-3 for the parts outside the CDR3, the full variable domain is DGGITQSPKYLFRKEGQNVTLSCEQNLNHDAMYWYRQDPGQGLRLIYYSQIVNDFQKGDIAEGYSVSREKKESFPLTVTSAQKNPTAFYLCASSRAGASTDTQYFGPGTRLTVL.

The V call is TRBV24-1, the J call TRBJ2-3; D call uncertain. Germline V gives CDR1 KGHDR, CDR2 SFDVKD. The CDR3 is 12 amino acids. With 5 bases removed from V and 9 bases from J, the gap between germline ends came to 11 bases. The CDR3 DNA sequence: TGTGCCACCAGTGCCCCTCTAGGGACGCAGTATTTT. Translating gives CATSAPLGTQYF.

The chain uses TRBV7-3 and TRBJ2-1; 10 positions match TRBD2. V dropped 5 bases and J dropped 4; count of bases not matched to a gene: 5. The CDR3 covers 15 residues. Looked up from germline, CDR1 is SGHTA and CDR2 is FQGTGA. The CDR3 spells CASSRSGGEYNEQFF. In DNA, the CDR3 is TGTGCCAGCAGCCGCAGCGGGGGGGAATACAATGAGCAGTTCTTC.

This chain joins TRBV7-6 and TRBJ1-1; D possibly corresponds to TRBD1 (5 bases). The CDR3 extends over 16 amino acids. V was clipped by 5 bases and J by 3 bases, with 19 bases between them. CDR1 and CDR2 from the germline V gene are SGHVS and FNYEAQ. CDR3 nucleotide sequence: TGTGCCAGCAGCCTAGGAGGTGGACCGGGGGACACTGAAGCTTTCTTT. It yields the protein CASSLGGGPGDTEAFF.

This rearrangement joins TRBV4-3 to TRBJ2-2, with D hard to call. Germline V CDR1 and CDR2: LGHNA, YSLEER. CDR3 length: 14 amino acids. The V gene lost 0 bases and the J gene lost 6 bases, with 8 bases spanning the gap. CDR3 amino acids: CASSQDRVAGELFF. For the CDR3, the DNA is TGCGCCAGCAGCCAAGATCGGGTTGCCGGGGAGCTGTTTTTT.

The chain has TRBV6-2 or TRBV6-3 and TRBJ1-2; 10 nucleotides align to TRBD1. Germline loops: CDR1 MNHEY, CDR2 SVGEGT. V trimming: 4 bases; J trimming: 6 bases; junction bases outside the gene matches: 8. This CDR3 is 15 amino acids long. The CDR3 DNA is TGTGCCAGCAGTTCCCTATGGACAGGGGGGAATGGCTACACCTTC. Its translation: CASSSLWTGGNGYTF.

The rearrangement joins TRBV5-4 to TRBJ1-1; D unclear. The V gene lost 4 bases and the J gene lost 4 bases, with 14 bases spanning the gap. This CDR3 contains 14 residues. The V gene's germline CDR1 is SGHNT and CDR2 YYREEE (reference sequence). The CDR3 reads CASSLGSLSTEAFF. The CDR3 DNA reads TGTGCCAGCAGCCTCGGGTCCTTGAGCACTGAAGCTTTCTTT.

The CDR3 is CASSLRFSETQYF. DNA of the CDR3: TGTGCCAGCAGTTTACGGTTTTCCGAGACCCAGTACTTC. This rearrangement joins TRBV12-3 or TRBV12-4 to TRBJ2-5; D remains unclear. V lost 2 bases, J lost 5 bases, and 9 bases lay in between. The CDR3 extends over 13 amino acids.

The rearrangement joins TRBV6-2 or TRBV6-3 to TRBJ1-2; a possible D gene is TRBD1 (6 bases). The length of the CDR3 is 18 residues. The V gene lost 2 bases and the J gene lost 5 bases, with 24 bases spanning the gap. Germline V lookup: CDR1 MNHEY, CDR2 SVGEGT. CDR3 DNA: TGTGCCAGCAGTTACGGCGCTTCGTTGAGAGGGGGACAATATGGCTACACCTTC. Translating it yields CASSYGASLRGGQYGYTF.

The sample holds a few counts of this clone. V usage is TRBV7-2 and J usage is TRBJ1-1; 9 bases align to TRBD1. V shed 4 bases, J shed 4 bases, and the junction held 4 bases outside the gene matches. Germline values: CDR1 SGHTA, CDR2 FQGNSA. CDR3 size: 14 residues. CDR3: CASSSIQGATEAFF. CDR3 coding DNA: TGTGCCAGCAGCTCCATACAGGGGGCCACTGAAGCTTTCTTT.

The rearrangement uses TRBV6-6 and TRBJ2-7, with D uncertain. The CDR3 extends over 12 amino acids. Germline lookup yields CDR1 MNHNY and CDR2 SVGAGI (reference sequence). Trimming shortened V by 5 bases and J by 5 bases, and 10 bases separated the two germline ends. CDR3 coding DNA: TGTGCCAGCAGTCTTAAGGTGAACGAGCAGTACTTC. Translated, it gives CASSLKVNEQYF.

This rearrangement joins TRBV7-2 to TRBJ2-1; TRBD2 agrees at 8 bases. CDR3 length equals 15 residues. Germline V lookup: CDR1 SGHTA, CDR2 FQGNSA. The V segment lost 4 bases and the J segment 2 bases; nucleotides outside the gene matches: 4. Written as DNA, the CDR3 is TGTGCCAGCAGCTCGCGGGGGGACACCTACAATGAGCAGTTCTTC. It translates to CASSSRGDTYNEQFF.

With respect to this clone: At one boundary the junction diverges from the germline segment, which might be a read error. The rearrangement links TRBV2 to TRBJ1-5; D call uncertain. Germline V lookup: CDR1 SNHLY, CDR2 FYNNEI. CDR3 length: 15 amino acids. Here the CDR3 DNA reads TGTGCCAGCAGTATACGGACGTCGGGCAATCGGCCCCAGCATTTT. It specifies CASSIRTSGNRPQHF.

The CDR3 DNA follows: TGTGCCAGCTCACCACCGCTAAACTCTGGGGCCAACGTCCTGACTTTC. It yields the protein CASSPPLNSGANVLTF. The chain uses TRBV18 and TRBJ2-6; D unclear. The CDR3 covers 16 residues. Trimming took off 0 bases at V and 0 bases at J, with 6 bases between the two ends. Germline-derived CDR1 and CDR2 are KGHSH and LQKENI.

CDR3 region: CASSDGGSETQYF. The CDR3 coding sequence is TGCGCCAGCAGTGATGGGGGTTCGGAGACCCAGTACTTC. The chain joins TRBV10-1 to TRBJ2-5; tentatively, D is TRBD1 or TRBD2 (5 bases each). CDR3 length: 13 amino acids. V shed 3 bases and J shed 5 bases, with 10 bases lying between them. CDR1 is WNHNN and CDR2 is SYGVQD in the germline V gene (reference sequence).

The chain combines TRBV27 with TRBJ2-5, with 9 positions matching TRBD1. The ends lost 2 bases at V and 5 bases at J; junction bases unmatched: 9. The germline gives CDR1 MNHEY, CDR2 SMNVEV (reference sequence). The CDR3 sequence is 16 residues long. The CDR3 DNA follows: TGTGCCAGCAGTTTAGAGTTCTACAGGGGGCTTGAGACCCAGTACTTC. Translating it yields CASSLEFYRGLETQYF.

V is TRBV29-1 and J is TRBJ2-7; maybe TRBD2 (5 bases). V lost 7 bases and J 3 bases, leaving 10 bases between the germline ends. Germline CDR1 and CDR2: SQVTM and ANQGSEA. The CDR3 is 11 amino acids. CDR3 protein: CSAGENYEQYF. The CDR3 DNA follows: TGCAGCGCCGGGGAGAACTACGAGCAGTACTTC.